A single sample is the source of the 15 T cell receptor beta chains below, sequenced in a study of Graves' ophthalmopathy and Graves' hyperthyroidism. Investigators amplified TCR beta CDR3 regions from RNA transcripts. HTBI-primed RT-PCR formed the first round, and a multiplex PCR formed the second. TCRdb analysed the multiplex PCR reads with MiXCR anew, one entry per CDR3 protein. The repertoire includes roughly 400,000 distinct CDR3 sequences, 15% to 19% of them detected once, and about 7% sits in the top ten. The sequenced sample consisted of peripheral blood. All receptors derive from a woman aged 18-29 years with stable Graves' hyperthyroidism.

The sample holds many counts of this clonotype. The rearrangement joins TRBV6-1 to TRBJ1-1, with 9 bases aligning to TRBD1. Germline V CDR1 and CDR2: MNHNS, SASEGT. Trimming removed 2 bases from V and 10 bases from J; junction bases left unmatched: 5. There are 13 residues in the CDR3. The CDR3 nucleotides read TGTGCCAGCAGTGAATTTGGGACAGGGCGAGCTTTCTTT. It translates to CASSEFGTGRAFF.

The chain employs TRBV5-1 and TRBJ2-5; the match to TRBD1 covers 7 bases. Germline trimming cut 4 bases from V and 4 bases from J; bases unmatched to any gene: 10. Germline values: CDR1 SGHRS, CDR2 YFSETQ. The CDR3 length is 15 residues. In nucleotides, the CDR3 is TGCGCCAGCAGCCCAGAGGCAGGGGGTGGAGAGACCCAGTACTTC. As protein: CASSPEAGGGETQYF.

This clonotype was detected a few times. This chain connects TRBV19 to TRBJ2-6, with D possibly being TRBD2 (5 bases). CDR1 LNHDA and CDR2 SQIVND come from the germline V gene (reference sequence). Trimming stripped 8 bases from V and 0 bases from J, with 26 bases between. CDR3 length equals 20 residues. CDR3 in amino acids: CASLPGWLKAVGSGANVLTF. CDR3 nucleotides: TGTGCCAGTCTACCGGGGTGGCTCAAGGCGGTGGGCTCTGGGGCCAACGTCCTGACTTTC. Filled out from reference TRBV19 and TRBJ2-6, the complete variable domain reads DGGITQSPKYLFRKEGQNVTLSCEQNLNHDAMYWYRQDPGQGLRLIYYSQIVNDFQKGDIAEGYSVSREKKESFPLTVTSAQKNPTAFYLCASLPGWLKAVGSGANVLTFGAGSRLTVL.

This clonotype was detected a few times. This chain joins TRBV19 and TRBJ1-3; D not certain. This CDR3 has 12 residues. CDR1 is LNHDA, CDR2 SQIVND, per germline (reference sequence). V was clipped by 8 bases and J by 4 bases, with 9 bases between them. This CDR3 is CASWGVGNTIYF. CDR3 bases: TGTGCCAGTTGGGGAGTCGGAAACACCATATATTTT.

This clonotype came up many times. The CDR3 DNA follows: TGCAGTGCTAGAGGCAGGGGGAACACTGAAGCTTTCTTT. It codes for CSARGRGNTEAFF. V gene TRBV20-1 combines with J gene TRBJ1-1; possible D gene TRBD1, 6 bases. Trimming took 1 base from V and 1 from J, leaving 7 bases between them. CDR1 and CDR2 (germline): DFQATT, SNEGSKA (reference sequence). This CDR3 spans 13 amino acids.

This clonotype appeared many times. The chain employs TRBV12-3 or TRBV12-4 and TRBJ1-5; TRBD1 might be the D (6 bases). The V end was cut by 6 bases, the J end by 4 bases, with 16 bases between. The CDR3 has 15 residues. The DNA for the CDR3 is TGTGCCAGCAGGAGCCCCCGGGACACAAATCAGCCCCAGCATTTT. This codes for CASRSPRDTNQPQHF.

This clonotype showed up just a few times. V gene TRBV5-5 combines with J gene TRBJ1-1; weak D call: TRBD1 (6 bases). Germline V gives CDR1 SGHKS, CDR2 YYEKEE (reference sequence). The CDR3 sequence is 14 residues long. Trimming took 6 bases from V and 4 from J, leaving 16 bases between them. The CDR3: CASTLGGTGTEAFF. In DNA, the CDR3 is TGTGCCAGCACTCTCGGGGGCACGGGCACTGAAGCTTTCTTT.

This clonotype was seen ten or more times. The chain carries TRBV11-2 and TRBJ1-6, with a tentative D call TRBD1 (5 bases). The length of the CDR3 is 20 residues. CDR1 is SGHAT, CDR2 FQNNGV, per germline. V was shortened by 5 bases and J by 0 bases, with 23 bases between the two germline ends. In DNA, the CDR3 is TGTGCCAGCAGCCTAACTCCGGGACTCCCTCAGAGCTCCTATAATTCACCCCTCCACTTT. It encodes CASSLTPGLPQSSYNSPLHF.

The chain has TRBV10-1 and TRBJ2-2; D gene unclear. This CDR3 region has 12 residues. V was cut by 4 bases and J by 4 bases, with 4 bases left in between. Germline loops: CDR1 WNHNN, CDR2 SYGVQD (reference sequence). The CDR3 loop reads CASSGPTGELFF. CDR3 nucleotide sequence: TGCGCCAGCAGTGGGCCCACCGGGGAGCTGTTTTTT.

In its sample, this clonotype was seen many times. The V gene is TRBV10-3, the J gene TRBJ1-2; TRBD1 aligns across 7 bases. V lost 5 bases and J lost 0; bases outside the gene matches: 15. There are 18 residues in the CDR3. CDR1 ENHRY and CDR2 SYGVKD come from the germline V gene. In nucleotides, the CDR3 is TGTGCCATCAGTTACCCGACAGGGAGGTCCCAAACTAACTATGGCTACACCTTC. This encodes CAISYPTGRSQTNYGYTF.

This clonotype was picked up many times. The V call is TRBV6-1, the J call TRBJ1-1, with TRBD1 identical over 7 bases. The CDR3 is made up of 14 amino acids. Trimming at V came to 4 bases and at J to 5 bases, leaving 7 bases not matched to a gene. Germline loops: CDR1 MNHNS, CDR2 SASEGT. CDR3 in DNA: TGTGCCAGCAGTGCAAAGACAGGGTCGACTGAAGCTTTCTTT. It encodes CASSAKTGSTEAFF.

This clonotype was detected many times. V gene TRBV6-5 combines with J gene TRBJ2-7, with D unresolved. The CDR3 loop spans 12 amino acids. Trimming cost V 8 bases and J 4 bases, with 12 bases left between them. CDR1 and CDR2 from the germline V gene are MNHEY and SVGAGI. The CDR3 sequence is CASVSSPYEQYF. In DNA form, the CDR3 reads TGTGCCAGCGTTAGTTCCCCTTACGAGCAGTACTTC.

This clonotype showed up many times. The V and J genes are TRBV2 and TRBJ1-1; D is unresolved. CDR3 length: 15 amino acids. Germline values: CDR1 SNHLY, CDR2 FYNNEI. Trimming took off 4 bases at V and 4 bases at J, with 16 bases between the two ends. CDR3 in amino acids: CASSGTLGRSTEAFF. In DNA, the CDR3 is TGTGCCAGCAGTGGCACCCTGGGAAGGTCCACTGAAGCTTTCTTT.

The CDR3 is CASSYYGSYGYTF. The CDR3 nucleotides are TGTGCCAGCAGTTACTACGGATCCTATGGCTACACCTTC. This chain uses TRBV6-2 or TRBV6-3 with TRBJ1-2; D is undetermined. In germline, CDR1 is MNHEY, CDR2 SVGEGT. This CDR3 contains 13 residues. Trimming cost V 1 base and J 4 bases, with 7 bases left between them.

This clonotype has at least ten counts. The chain carries TRBV19 and TRBJ1-1; TRBD1 matches at 7 bases. CDR1 LNHDA and CDR2 SQIVND come from the germline V gene (reference sequence). After removal of 2 bases from V and 3 bases from J, the junction contained 12 bases not matched to a gene. This CDR3 is built from 17 residues. The CDR3: CASSIWLAGGADTEAFF. The CDR3 region has the DNA TGTGCCAGTAGTATATGGTTGGCAGGGGGAGCGGACACTGAAGCTTTCTTT.